This is a list of T cell receptor beta chains from one sample in a study of identical twins. MiXCR, run by TCRdb on the 5' RACE reads, gives a single entry per CDR3 protein. The profile shows some 1,600,000 distinct CDR3 sequences, around 33% of them singletons. Sequencing was carried out using cord blood. These receptors originate from a newborn girl in good health. Each CDR3 is given with its conserved first and last residue. A D gene is named only where the DNA matches it firmly. Only some rows state a clone size, as once, few, many or a class for expanded clones.

CDR3 DNA: TGCGCCAGCAGCCGTCTGCCCGGGACTCTCTTACGAAAACAGTACTTC
CDR3 protein: CASSRLPGTLLRKQYF
V gene: TRBV4-1
clone size: -
J gene: TRBJ2-7
D gene: -

CDR3 DNA: TGTGCCAGCAGGAAACAGGGGGCACGCACAGATACGCAGTATTTT
CDR3 protein: CASRKQGARTDTQYF
V gene: TRBV2
clone size: -
J gene: TRBJ2-3
D gene: TRBD1

CDR3 DNA: TGTGCCAGCAGTTTGAGGTGGGATAGCAATCAGCCCCAGCATTTT
CDR3 protein: CASSLRWDSNQPQHF
V gene: TRBV28
clone size: -
J gene: TRBJ1-5
D gene: -

CDR3 DNA: TGTGCCATCAGCCGGGGACAGGGGGATCAGCCCCAGCATTTT
CDR3 protein: CAISRGQGDQPQHF
V gene: TRBV10-3
clone size: -
J gene: TRBJ1-5
D gene: TRBD1

CDR3 DNA: TGTGCCATCAGTGATCCCGGGACAGGGGGCAATGAGCAGTTCTTC
CDR3 protein: CAISDPGTGGNEQFF
V gene: TRBV10-3
clone size: -
J gene: TRBJ2-1
D gene: TRBD1

CDR3 DNA: TGCAGTGCTAGTCGTAGGGCTTTACGAGAGACCCAGTACTTC
CDR3 protein: CSASRRALRETQYF
V gene: TRBV20-1
clone size: -
J gene: TRBJ2-5
D gene: -

CDR3 DNA: TGTGCCAGCAGCCAAGATTCGGAAAGCGTCTCCTACGAGCAGTACTTC
CDR3 protein: CASSQDSESVSYEQYF
V gene: TRBV3-1
clone size: many
J gene: TRBJ2-7
D gene: -

CDR3 DNA: TGTGCCACCAGTGACCTACAGGTGACAGATACGCAGTATTTT
CDR3 protein: CATSDLQVTDTQYF
V gene: TRBV24-1
clone size: few
J gene: TRBJ2-3
D gene: -

CDR3 DNA: TGTGCCACTGCACCAGACAGGTTTTCCATTCCGGGCGAGCAGTACTTC
CDR3 protein: CATAPDRFSIPGEQYF
V gene: TRBV27
clone size: -
J gene: TRBJ2-7
D gene: -

CDR3 DNA: TGTGCCAGCAGCTTGGGGCAGGGACTTCACAATGAGCAGTTCTTC
CDR3 protein: CASSLGQGLHNEQFF
V gene: TRBV5-6
clone size: few
J gene: TRBJ2-1
D gene: -

CDR3 DNA: TGTGCCAGCAGTTATCTGGGACAGGAGGTTAAAACGCAGTATTTT
CDR3 protein: CASSYLGQEVKTQYF
V gene: TRBV6-6
clone size: few
J gene: TRBJ2-3
D gene: TRBD1

CDR3 DNA: TGTGCCAGCAGCCGAGAGACTAGCGGGCCCTACAATGAGCAGTACTTC
CDR3 protein: CASSRETSGPYNEQYF
V gene: TRBV4-2
clone size: -
J gene: TRBJ2-7
D gene: TRBD2

CDR3 DNA: TGCGCCAGCAGCTTGGAAGCGGCCGATACGCAGTATTTT
CDR3 protein: CASSLEAADTQYF
V gene: TRBV5-1
clone size: many
J gene: TRBJ2-3
D gene: -

CDR3 DNA: TGTGCCAGCTCCGACGTCAGCTCCTACAATGAGCAGTTCTTC
CDR3 protein: CASSDVSSYNEQFF
V gene: TRBV27
clone size: many
J gene: TRBJ2-1
D gene: -

CDR3 DNA: TGTGCCAGCAGCGTAGTAGCGGGGGGCGTAGATACGCAGTATTTT
CDR3 protein: CASSVVAGGVDTQYF
V gene: TRBV9
clone size: -
J gene: TRBJ2-3
D gene: TRBD2

CDR3 DNA: TGTGCCAGCAGCCTAGGAGGGATTTGGAGCTACACCTTC
CDR3 protein: CASSLGGIWSYTF
V gene: TRBV7-2
clone size: -
J gene: TRBJ1-2
D gene: -

CDR3 DNA: TGCAGTGCCGGAGGAAGGGGGCGCGCTTTCTTT
CDR3 protein: CSAGGRGRAFF
V gene: TRBV20-1
clone size: -
J gene: TRBJ1-1
D gene: TRBD1

CDR3 DNA: TGCAGTGCTAGAGACGCCTACAATCAGCCCCAGCATTTT
CDR3 protein: CSARDAYNQPQHF
V gene: TRBV20-1
clone size: -
J gene: TRBJ1-5
D gene: -

CDR3 DNA: TGTGCCAGCAGTGACCCAGGGACTTCCTACGAGCAGTACTTC
CDR3 protein: CASSDPGTSYEQYF
V gene: TRBV2
clone size: many
J gene: TRBJ2-7
D gene: -

CDR3 DNA: TGTGCCAGCAGCTTAGGACATCAGAGTAGCAATCAGCCCCAGCATTTT
CDR3 protein: CASSLGHQSSNQPQHF
V gene: TRBV7-9
clone size: few
J gene: TRBJ1-5
D gene: -

CDR3 DNA: TGCAGTGCTCCTAGCAGCTCAGATACGCAGTATTTT
CDR3 protein: CSAPSSSDTQYF
V gene: TRBV20-1
clone size: -
J gene: TRBJ2-3
D gene: -

CDR3 DNA: TGTGCCAGCAGCCAAGATCGGGCACCATCCTACAATGAGCAGTTCTTC
CDR3 protein: CASSQDRAPSYNEQFF
V gene: TRBV3-1
clone size: -
J gene: TRBJ2-1
D gene: -